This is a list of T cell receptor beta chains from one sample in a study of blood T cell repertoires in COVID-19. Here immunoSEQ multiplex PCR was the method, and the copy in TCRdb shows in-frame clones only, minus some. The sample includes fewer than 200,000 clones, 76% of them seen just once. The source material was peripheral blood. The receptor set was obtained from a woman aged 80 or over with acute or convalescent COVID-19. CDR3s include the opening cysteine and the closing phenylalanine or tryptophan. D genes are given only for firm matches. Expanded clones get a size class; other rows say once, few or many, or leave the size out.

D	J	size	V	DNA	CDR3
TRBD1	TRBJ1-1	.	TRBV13	TGTGCCAGCAGCTCCCATCGGGGACAGAGGGTAGGAGAAGCTTTCTTT	CASSSHRGQRVGEAFF
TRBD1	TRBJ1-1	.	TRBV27	TGTGCCAGCAGTCCGCTCGGACAGGGACGAACTGAAGCTTTCTTT	CASSPLGQGRTEAFF
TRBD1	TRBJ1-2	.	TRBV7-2	TGTGCCAGCAGCAAGCGGACAGGGAATAATGGCTACACCTTC	CASSKRTGNNGYTF
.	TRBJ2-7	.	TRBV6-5	TGTGCCAGCAGTACGCAGGGTGGAGAGCAGTACTTC	CASSTQGGEQYF
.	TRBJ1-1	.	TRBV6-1	TGTGCCAGCAGTGAAGCGCTCTCGGTCGGAGGGCGCGAAGCTTTCTTT	CASSEALSVGGREAFF
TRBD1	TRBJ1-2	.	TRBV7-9	TGTGCCAGCACCCTAGACGCAGGGGGTAGCTATGGCTACACCTTC	CASTLDAGGSYGYTF
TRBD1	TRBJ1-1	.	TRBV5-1	TGCGCCAGCAGCTTGGGACCGGGACAGACGAACACTGAAGCTTTCTTT	CASSLGPGQTNTEAFF
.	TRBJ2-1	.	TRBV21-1	TGTGCCAGCACCCAAAGTTCCCCTCGAGGCTATGAGCAGTTCTTC	CASTQSSPRGYEQFF
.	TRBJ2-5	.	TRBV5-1	TGCGCCAGCAGCTTGGAGTGGCCAACGGAGACCCAGTACTTC	CASSLEWPTETQYF
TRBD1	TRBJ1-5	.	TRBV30	TGTGCCGGGGACACCGGACAGGGAGACCAGCCCCAGCATTTT	CAGDTGQGDQPQHF
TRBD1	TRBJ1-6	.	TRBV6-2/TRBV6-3	TGTGCCAGCAGTTACTGGACAGGGGCCTCACCCCTCCACTTT	CASSYWTGASPLHF
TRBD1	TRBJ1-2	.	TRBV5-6	TGTGCCAGCAGATACCAGGGGGCCGGCGGTGGCTACACCTTC	CASRYQGAGGGYTF
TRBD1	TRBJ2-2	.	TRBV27	TGTGCCAGCAGTACCCACAGGGGGCGTTCTGACACCGGGGAGCTGTTTTTT	CASSTHRGRSDTGELFF
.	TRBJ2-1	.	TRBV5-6	TGTGCCAGCAGCCGGGGGGCGGTCGGTGAGCAGTTCTTC	CASSRGAVGEQFF
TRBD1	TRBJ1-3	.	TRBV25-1	TGTGCCAGCAGTGAAGAGGGGGCCCCAAGAAACACCATATATTTT	CASSEEGAPRNTIYF
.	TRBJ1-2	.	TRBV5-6	TGTGCCAGCGCGACACCAGGGAAAAGACATGGCTACACCTTC	CASATPGKRHGYTF
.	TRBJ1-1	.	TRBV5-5	TGTGCCAGCAGCTTGGGCCCCGGGGTTATTTACACTGAAGCTTTCTTT	CASSLGPGVIYTEAFF
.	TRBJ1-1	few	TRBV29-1	TGCAGCGTAAGAAGGGGTGGGGAGAACACTGAAGCTTTCTTT	CSVRRGGENTEAFF
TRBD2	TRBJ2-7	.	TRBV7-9	TGTGCCAGCAGCTCTAGCGGGGTCGACGAGCAGTACTTC	CASSSSGVDEQYF
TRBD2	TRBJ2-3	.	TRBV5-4	TGTGCCAGCAGCCAGACCCTAGCGGGAGGGAGCACAGATACGCAGTATTTT	CASSQTLAGGSTDTQYF
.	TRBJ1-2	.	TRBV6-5	TGTGCCAGCAGTTCACGGGACACTACTCCCCGCTATGGCTACACCTTC	CASSSRDTTPRYGYTF
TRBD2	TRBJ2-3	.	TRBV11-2	TGTGCCAGCAGCTTGCGGGGGGGTCTCACAGATACGCAGTATTTT	CASSLRGGLTDTQYF
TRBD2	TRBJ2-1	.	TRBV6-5	TGTGCCAGCAGTTTTGGACTAGCGGGGGGGCACAATGAGCAGTTCTTC	CASSFGLAGGHNEQFF
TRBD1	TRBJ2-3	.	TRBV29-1	TGCAGCGTTGCGGTGACAGGGTACCCCACAGATACGCAGTATTTT	CSVAVTGYPTDTQYF
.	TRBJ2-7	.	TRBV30	TGTGCCTGGGGTACAGGGCCCGTTTACGAGCAGTACTTC	CAWGTGPVYEQYF
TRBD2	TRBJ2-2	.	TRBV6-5	TGTGCCAGCAGTTACTCGGGGACTAGAGAGACCGGGGAGCTGTTTTTT	CASSYSGTRETGELFF
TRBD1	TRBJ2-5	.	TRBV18	TGTGCCAGCTCCAAGGGACAGGGGCCAGGGACCCAGTACTTC	CASSKGQGPGTQYF
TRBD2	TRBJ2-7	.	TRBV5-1	TGCGCCAGCAACCCCCTTTTAGCGGGGGGGCCTGGCGAGCAGTACTTC	CASNPLLAGGPGEQYF
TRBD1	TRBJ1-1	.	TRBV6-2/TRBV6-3	TGTGCCAGCAGCAGAGGACAGGGAAACACTGAAGCTTTCTTT	CASSRGQGNTEAFF
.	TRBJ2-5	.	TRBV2	TGTGCCAGCAGCGGGGAAGAGACCCAGTACTTC	CASSGEETQYF
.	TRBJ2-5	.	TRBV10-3	TGTGCCATCAGTGACATCGGTGAGACCCAGTACTTC	CAISDIGETQYF
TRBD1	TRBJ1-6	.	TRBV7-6	TGTGCCAGCAGCCCCGAAAGGGGGCAGGGGCTAGTAACTTCACCCCTCCACTTT	CASSPERGQGLVTSPLHF
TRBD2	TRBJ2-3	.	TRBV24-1	TGTGCCACCGGAGAGACTAGCGGGTCTCTAGATACGCAGTATTTT	CATGETSGSLDTQYF
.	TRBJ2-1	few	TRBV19	TGTGCCAGTAGTATAGGGGAGGGGGTCCATGAGCAGTTCTTC	CASSIGEGVHEQFF
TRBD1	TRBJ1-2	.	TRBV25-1	TGTGCCAGCAGTGAAGGACAGGGCGGTAACTATGGCTACACCTTC	CASSEGQGGNYGYTF
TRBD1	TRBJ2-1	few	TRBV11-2	TGTGCCAGCAGCTTAGAAGCGAGGACAGGGCAGTTCTTC	CASSLEARTGQFF
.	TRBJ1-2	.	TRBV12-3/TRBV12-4	TGTGCCAGCAGTTTTTCGACAGACTATGGCTACACCTTC	CASSFSTDYGYTF
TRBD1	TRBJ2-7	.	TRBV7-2	TGTGCCAGCAGCAGTCCGGGACAGGGTGTCTACGAGCAGTACTTC	CASSSPGQGVYEQYF
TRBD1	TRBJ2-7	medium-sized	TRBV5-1	TGCGCCAGCAGCTTGGGACAGGGGGCCTACGAGCAGTACTTC	CASSLGQGAYEQYF
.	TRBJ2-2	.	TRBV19	TGTGCCAGTCAGACACCGGGACTCGCCCCCGGGGAGCTGTTTTTT	CASQTPGLAPGELFF
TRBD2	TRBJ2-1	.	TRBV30	TGTGCCTGGCGCGGGAGCGGATCCTACAATGAGCAGTTCTTC	CAWRGSGSYNEQFF
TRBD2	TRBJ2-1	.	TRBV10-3	TGTGCCATCAGTGAAATAGCTAGCGGGAGTTTAGTGTTCTTC	CAISEIASGSLVFF
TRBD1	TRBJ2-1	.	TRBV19	TGTGCCAGTAGAAAATTCCGGGACAGGGGGCATGGTGAGCAGTTCTTC	CASRKFRDRGHGEQFF
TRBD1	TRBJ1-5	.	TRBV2	TGTGCCAGCAATAGAATGACAGGGAATCAGCCCCAGCATTTT	CASNRMTGNQPQHF
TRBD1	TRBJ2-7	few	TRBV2	TGTGCCAGCAGTGAAGCCCAGGGGGTCGACGAGCAGTACTTC	CASSEAQGVDEQYF
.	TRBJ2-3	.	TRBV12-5	TGTGCTAGTGGTTCACCCTACCGACAGGACCGCACAGATACGCAGTATTTT	CASGSPYRQDRTDTQYF
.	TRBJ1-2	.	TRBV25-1	TGTGCCAGCACTAAGCCAGGGGACCACTATGGCTACACCTTC	CASTKPGDHYGYTF
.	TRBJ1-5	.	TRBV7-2	TGTGCCAGCAGCGCCACCGGGGAGAGCAATCAGCCCCAGCATTTT	CASSATGESNQPQHF
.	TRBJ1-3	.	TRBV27	TGTGCCAGCAGTTTAATAGCCGGAAACACCATATATTTT	CASSLIAGNTIYF
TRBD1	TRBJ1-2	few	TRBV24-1	TGTGCCACCAGTGACCAGGGACAGAGAAGTAACTATGGCTACACCTTC	CATSDQGQRSNYGYTF
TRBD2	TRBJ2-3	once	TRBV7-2	TGTGCCAGCAGCTTAGCGACTAGCGGGGGGATGGATACGCAGTATTTT	CASSLATSGGMDTQYF